This TCR beta chain was sequenced during a study of shared T cell receptors in the human thymus. The CDR3 runs 17 residues. Sequencing used immunoSEQ multiplex PCR; TCRdb keeps in-frame clones, though not all of them. Seen here are about 660,000 clones, approximately 88% observed once, and the top ten hold about 0.01%. The data were also submitted as part of a second study, on human thymus T cells.

V is TRBV21-1 and J is TRBJ1-4; the table's D call, TRBD1, has no DNA check behind it. TRBV21-1 is a listed pseudogene. Sequenced sample: thymocytes. The sequence was collected from a boy in the first two years of life with a congenital heart defect. The CDR3 loop reads CASSNPRDRESNEKLFF. The CDR3 region has the DNA TGTGCCAGCAGCAATCCCCGGGACAGGGAATCTAATGAAAAACTGTTTTTT.